The T cell receptor (beta chain) under discussion was sequenced for a study of cytomegalovirus exposure and HLA in healthy donors. General study results and limits: It was reported in a later analysis that an Asian-associated ancestry cluster showed fewer N-insertions than the roughly 710-donor mean. HLA alleles were associated with some 17,000 TCR beta sequences in a later analysis at 0.05 false discovery rate. The study listed roughly 160 cytomegalovirus-associated TCR beta chains. Upon later analysis, HLA-associated TCR beta chains proved more clonally expanded than other, equally common chains.

Researchers ran the PCR with 60 Vbeta and 13 Jbeta primers. Repertoires were generated with immunoSEQ multiplex PCR, while TCRdb's copy carries only in-frame clones and drops some. Of fewer than 120,000 clones in the sample, just over 75% were seen once. This clone was seen a handful of times. Its antigen is unknown. V lost 6 bases and J 5 bases, leaving 13 bases between the germline ends. CDR3 size: 14 residues. CDR1 is SNHLY and CDR2 is FYNNEI in the germline V gene. The sequencing input was PBMCs. This TCR derives from a man younger than 40 in good health and CMV-seropositive. The J gene is TRBJ2-2, the V gene TRBV2; D may be TRBD1 (6 bases). The CDR3 protein is CASRWTDSTGELFF. The CDR3 nucleotides read TGTGCCAGCAGATGGACAGACTCAACCGGGGAGCTGTTTTTT.